These 24 T cell receptor beta chains were all obtained from the same sample, sequenced in a study of T cells in Graves' hyperthyroidism and ophthalmopathy. Amplification of TCR beta CDR3 regions used RNA as the template. The TCR CDR3 was amplified in a first-round RT-PCR using the HTBI primer set. TCRdb used MiXCR to reprocess the multiplex PCR reads, holding one entry per CDR3 protein. The sample lists around 530,000 distinct CDR3 sequences, 17% occurring once. Material: blood. Receptor source: a woman under 30 with Graves' ophthalmopathy.

Only a few counts were recorded for this clonotype. The chain employs TRBV5-1 and TRBJ1-4; D unresolved. The germline V gene encodes CDR1 SGHRS and CDR2 YFSETQ. Trimming took 3 bases from V and 5 from J, leaving 8 bases between them. The CDR3 is 13 amino acids. CDR3 loop: CASSSDGNEKLFF. In DNA form, the CDR3 reads TGCGCCAGCAGCTCGGACGGGAATGAAAAACTGTTTTTT. The full variable domain, its missing parts supplied by reference TRBV5-1 and TRBJ1-4, is KAGVTQTPRYLIKTRGQQVTLSCSPISGHRSVSWYQQTPGQGLQFLFEYFSETQRNKGNFPGRFSGRQFSNSRSEMNVSTLELGDSALYLCASSSDGNEKLFFGSGTQLSVL.

Only a few counts were recorded for this clonotype. In DNA, the CDR3 is TGCGCCAGCAGCCCCGAGGGGGTCTATGGCTACACCTTC. It encodes CASSPEGVYGYTF. This chain joins TRBV5-1 and TRBJ1-2; the D gene is possibly TRBD1 (6 bases). This CDR3 is 13 amino acids long. V shed 4 bases and J shed 4 bases, with 11 bases lying between them. Germline loops: CDR1 SGHRS, CDR2 YFSETQ.

This clonotype appeared a single time. V and J are TRBV19 and TRBJ1-2; D call uncertain. Trimming shortened V by 6 bases and J by 3 bases, and 11 bases separated the two germline ends. The germline CDR1 and CDR2 sequences are LNHDA and SQIVND (reference sequence). The CDR3 has 13 residues. The CDR3 DNA sequence: TGTGCCAGTAGGGTGCAGGAGTACTATGGCTACACCTTC. Protein product: CASRVQEYYGYTF.

The table lists this clonotype with a count of one. The chain is built from TRBV7-3 and TRBJ2-1, with D unclear. V lost 1 base, J lost 5 bases, and 9 bases lay in between. CDR1 and CDR2 from the germline V gene are SGHTA and FQGTGA. This CDR3 contains 14 residues. The CDR3 is CASSLMFSDNEQFF. In nucleotides, the CDR3 is TGTGCCAGCAGCTTAATGTTTTCTGACAATGAGCAGTTCTTC.

This clonotype was seen ten or more times. The rearrangement joins TRBV5-1 to TRBJ2-1; 9 bases agree with TRBD1. Germline V lookup: CDR1 SGHRS, CDR2 YFSETQ. Unmatched junction bases numbered 6, after V lost 2 bases and J lost 9 bases. The CDR3 is 14 residues long. The CDR3 protein is CASSFGQGKGEQFF. The CDR3 nucleotides are TGCGCCAGCAGCTTCGGACAGGGGAAGGGTGAGCAGTTCTTC.

The genes are TRBV27 and TRBJ1-4; 11 positions agree with TRBD1. The CDR3 contains 18 residues. Germline V gene sequence: CDR1 MNHEY, CDR2 SMNVEV (reference sequence). Unmatched junction bases numbered 17, after V lost 10 bases and J lost 4 bases. The CDR3, as DNA: TGTGCCAAACCCGGCGGACAGGGGGCTCGTAGACTTAATGAAAAACTGTTTTTT. This gives the protein CAKPGGQGARRLNEKLFF.

This clonotype was detected only a few times. One end of the junction is discordant with germline, which a read error may explain. The V and J genes are TRBV5-1 and TRBJ2-2; 10 bases are a match to TRBD1. The V gene's germline CDR1 is SGHRS and CDR2 YFSETQ. This CDR3 is built from 16 residues. The CDR3 loop reads CASNRPGQGFAGELSF. The CDR3 DNA reads TGCGCCAGCAACCGACCGGGACAGGGGTTTGCCGGGGAGCTGTCTTTT.

This clonotype was seen more than once but under ten times. V gene TRBV4-2 combines with J gene TRBJ2-5, with D possibly being TRBD2 (5 bases). This CDR3 is 16 amino acids long. Trimming stripped 6 bases from V and 0 bases from J, with 17 bases between. Looked up from germline, CDR1 is LGHNA and CDR2 is YNFKEQ. The chain's CDR3 is CASRPWLAVYQETQYF. The DNA for the CDR3 is TGTGCCAGCAGACCTTGGCTAGCAGTTTACCAAGAGACCCAGTACTTC.

This clonotype has ten or more counts. The V call is TRBV18, the J call TRBJ1-5; a possible D gene is TRBD1 (6 bases). Trimming took 5 bases from V and 1 from J, leaving 12 bases between them. The CDR3 contains 15 residues. Germline V gene data show CDR1 as KGHSH and CDR2 as LQKENI. The CDR3 reads CASSEQGPSNQPQHF. In DNA form, the CDR3 reads TGTGCCAGCTCAGAACAGGGTCCGAGCAATCAGCCCCAGCATTTT. Using reference TRBV18 and TRBJ1-5 for the parts outside the CDR3, the full variable domain is NAGVMQNPRHLVRRRGQEARLRCSPMKGHSHVYWYRQLPEEGLKFMVYLQKENIIDESGMPKERFSAEFPKEGPSILRIQQVVRGDSAAYFCASSEQGPSNQPQHFGDGTRLSIL.

The rearrangement joins TRBV6-1 to TRBJ1-2, with TRBD1 as a possible D gene (5 bases). Trimming took 4 bases from V and 3 from J, leaving 15 bases between them. CDR3 length: 15 amino acids. In germline, CDR1 is MNHNS, CDR2 SASEGT. The CDR3 nucleotides read TGTGCCAGCAGTGTGGAGTTCAGGGTGTACTATGGCTACACCTTC. Translation: CASSVEFRVYYGYTF.

This clonotype was recorded many times. This chain links TRBV29-1 with TRBJ1-1; D not resolved. Looked up from germline, CDR1 is SQVTM and CDR2 is ANQGSEA. This CDR3 has 12 amino acids. Trimming left V 4 bases short and J 4 bases short, with 10 bases between. In nucleotides, the CDR3 is TGCAGCGTTGTCCCGCTGGTCACTGAAGCTTTCTTT. Residues: CSVVPLVTEAFF. Looking up the rest from reference TRBV29-1 and TRBJ1-1 gives the full variable domain: SAVISQKPSRDICQRGTSLTIQCQVDSQVTMMFWYRQQPGQSLTLIATANQGSEATYESGFVIDKFPISRPNLTFSTLTVSNMSPEDSSIYLCSVVPLVTEAFFGQGTRLTVV.

V and J are TRBV25-1 and TRBJ2-7; D is unresolved. Germline CDR1 MGHDK, CDR2 SYGVNS. This CDR3 comprises 11 residues. With 2 bases removed from V and 3 bases from J, the gap between germline ends came to 2 bases. CDR3 nucleotide sequence: TGTGCCAGCAGTGAACACTACGAGCAGTACTTC. Amino acid sequence: CASSEHYEQYF.

A few counts support this clonotype. This chain links TRBV9 with TRBJ2-2, with TRBD2 matching over 8 bases. Looked up from germline, CDR1 is SGDLS and CDR2 is YYNGEE. CDR3 size: 16 residues. V gave up 5 bases and J gave up 1 base; unmatched junction bases: 7. The CDR3 DNA sequence: TGTGCCAGCAGGGACGGGGGGGGACTGAACACCGGGGAGCTGTTTTTT. This encodes CASRDGGGLNTGELFF.

There are many counts of this clonotype. J is TRBJ2-5 and V is TRBV7-8; D is tentatively TRBD1 or TRBD2 (5 bases each). V gave up 5 bases and J gave up 5 bases, with 12 bases separating them. From germline, CDR1 is SGHVS and CDR2 FQNEAQ. This CDR3 comprises 13 residues. The CDR3 is CASSPRESETQYF. DNA for the CDR3: TGTGCCAGCAGCCCCAGGGAGTCCGAGACCCAGTACTTC. The full variable domain, with the rest looked up from reference TRBV7-8 and TRBJ2-5, is GAGVSQSPRYKVAKRGQDVALRCDPISGHVSLFWYQQALGQGPEFLTYFQNEAQLDKSGLPSDRFFAERPEGSVSTLKIQRTQQEDSAVYLCASSPRESETQYFGPGTRLLVL.

V gene TRBV6-1 combines with J gene TRBJ1-6; tentatively, D is TRBD1 (5 bases). Germline V gives CDR1 MNHNS, CDR2 SASEGT. The V gene lost 1 base and the J gene lost 6 bases, with 10 bases spanning the gap. This CDR3 spans 15 amino acids. Written as DNA, the CDR3 is TGTGCCAGCAGTGAAGAGGGGTTTTTTAATTCACCCCTCCACTTT. This encodes CASSEEGFFNSPLHF.

This CDR3 is CASSFQEIDEKLFF. The CDR3 bases are TGTGCCAGCAGTTTTCAGGAGATAGATGAAAAACTGTTTTTT. V and J are TRBV28 and TRBJ1-4; D gene unclear. The germline gives CDR1 MDHEN, CDR2 SYDVKM. V was cut by 3 bases and J by 6 bases, with 11 bases left in between. This CDR3 is built from 14 residues.

The chain couples TRBV19 to TRBJ2-5; 7 bases line up with TRBD2. Germline loops: CDR1 LNHDA, CDR2 SQIVND (reference sequence). CDR3 length: 14 residues. Trimming took 3 bases from V and 1 from J; bases not matched to a gene: 2. The CDR3 nucleotides read TGTGCCAGTAGTATCGGGGGGATCCAAGAGACCCAGTACTTC. It codes for CASSIGGIQETQYF.

This clonotype was counted many times. The CDR3 loop reads CASSEAIARGGYYEQYF. DNA for the CDR3: TGTGCCAGCAGTGAAGCCATCGCCCGGGGGGGATACTACGAGCAGTACTTC. The chain combines TRBV6-1 with TRBJ2-7; TRBD2 aligns across 8 bases. Per germline, CDR1 MNHNS and CDR2 SASEGT. Trimming cost V 0 bases and J 3 bases; bases outside gene matches: 10. The CDR3 consists of 17 residues.

The chain's CDR3 is CASSRGGWEDPYNEQFF. The CDR3, as DNA: TGTGCCAGCAGCCGAGGGGGGTGGGAGGACCCCTACAATGAGCAGTTCTTC. The V gene is TRBV7-6, the J gene TRBJ2-1, with D perhaps being TRBD1 or TRBD2 (6 bases each). The CDR3 covers 17 residues. From germline, CDR1 is SGHVS and CDR2 FNYEAQ. The V end was cut by 5 bases, the J end by 2 bases, with 19 bases between.

This clonotype was seen repeatedly, ten times or more. The CDR3 coding sequence is TGTGCCAGCAGGCGACTAGCGGGAGAAGCCTACGAGCAGTACTTC. Encoded protein: CASRRLAGEAYEQYF. The gene calls are TRBV28 and TRBJ2-7; the match to TRBD2 covers 12 bases. V shed 6 bases, J shed 2 bases, and the junction held 5 bases outside the gene matches. The germline CDR1 and CDR2 sequences are MDHEN and SYDVKM. The CDR3 runs to 15 residues.

Concerning this clonotype: The junction shows a germline mismatch at one end, possibly a read error. The CDR3 bases are TGTACCTGGAGTGCCGGCAGGGACGCTAATTCACCCCTCCACTTT. As protein: CTWSAGRDANSPLHF. This rearrangement joins TRBV30 to TRBJ1-6; D perhaps matches TRBD1 (5 bases). The CDR3 has 15 residues. Germline V gene data show CDR1 as GTSNPN and CDR2 as SVGIG (reference sequence).

The chain recombines TRBV29-1 with TRBJ1-1; D ambiguous. The germline V and J ends were trimmed by 5 bases and 4 bases, with 8 bases remaining between them. Per germline, CDR1 SQVTM and CDR2 ANQGSEA. The CDR3 loop spans 11 amino acids. The CDR3 nucleotides read TGCAGCGTTAATTCGGGCACTGAAGCTTTCTTT. It is translated as CSVNSGTEAFF.

This sequence joins TRBV7-9 and TRBJ1-2; no firm D call. Trimming cost V 6 bases and J 1 base, with 18 bases left between them. This CDR3 has 16 amino acids. Germline V lookup: CDR1 SEHNR, CDR2 FQNEAQ (reference sequence). The CDR3 region has the DNA TGTGCCAGCAGGCAAATCCGACAAGCCATTAACTATGGCTACACCTTC. This sequence encodes CASRQIRQAINYGYTF.

This clonotype was counted between two and nine times. This chain joins TRBV7-6 and TRBJ1-4, with TRBD1 matching 7 bases. Germline V gene lookup returns CDR1 SGHVS and CDR2 FNYEAQ. Trimming cost V 5 bases and J 0 bases; bases outside gene matches: 3. This CDR3 has 15 amino acids. The CDR3 DNA is TGTGCCAGCAGCACCGGGACAGCAACTAATGAAAAACTGTTTTTT. Translating gives CASSTGTATNEKLFF.